The TCR beta chain described here comes from a study of vaccination and CD4 T cells after COVID-19. Germline CDR1 is SGHAT and CDR2 is FQNNGV. Deletions cut 2 bases from V and 6 bases from J, with 11 bases between. The CDR3 loop spans 14 amino acids. An Oncomine TCR Beta short-read assay was used to sequence the DNA from cultured CD4+ T cells. One entry per CDR3 protein results from TCRdb running MiXCR on the PCR reads. The sample has 20,000 to 25,000 distinct CDR3 sequences; 32% are singletons. Stated treatment: approximately 10-day PBMC culture with coronavirus spike peptide pools or control peptides (ViraFEST assay). On days 3 and 7, half the medium was swapped for fresh IL-2-containing medium. As concerns this clonotype: Its target is not known.

Study-wide results and limits: Spike mono-reactive status applied to 304 of 307 vaccine-specific clones in convalescent patients. Median counts of SARS-CoV-2-reactive clonotypes increased from around 20 to 38; this difference was not significant.

This receptor was obtained from a human donor with COVID-19. Sequences were obtained from cultured CD4+ T cells from blood. The chain is built from TRBV11-2 and TRBJ1-5; D gene uncertain. CDR3 residues: CASSLSAVGQPQHF. CDR3 sequence (DNA): TGTGCCAGCAGCTTAAGTGCGGTGGGTCAGCCCCAGCATTTT. Full variable domain (outside the CDR3, taken from reference TRBV11-2 and TRBJ1-5): EAGVAQSPRYKIIEKRQSVAFWCNPISGHATLYWYQQILGQGPKLLIQFQNNGVVDDSQLPKDRFSAERLKGVDSTLKIQPAKLEDSAVYLCASSLSAVGQPQHFGDGTRLSIL.